Listed below are T cell receptor beta chains from one sample, sequenced in a study of T-cell reconstitution after alpha-beta-depleted transplantation in children. TCRdb called the PCR reads again in MiXCR, with one record for every CDR3 protein. The data show hundreds of thousands of distinct CDR3 sequences, around 13% seen once. The material sequenced was PBMCs, taken before TCRalphabeta/CD19-depleted stem cell transplant. Receptors originate from a girl aged 2 to 9 with congenital amegakaryocytic thrombocytopenia, due to receive a stem cell transplant. Both conserved end residues are part of each CDR3. A D gene is named only where the DNA matches it firmly. Rows may omit the clone size; those that give it use once, few, many or a size class.

D gene,V gene,clone size,J gene,CDR3 DNA,CDR3 protein
-,TRBV20-1,many,TRBJ2-1,TGCAGTGCTTCCGGGACAAGACAGATCAATGAGCAGTTCTTC,CSASGTRQINEQFF
-,TRBV27,many,TRBJ2-2,TGTGCCAGCAGTTTATGGAGTAGGACAAAGAACACCGGGGAGCTGTTTTTT,CASSLWSRTKNTGELFF
TRBD1,TRBV20-1,-,TRBJ2-1,TGCAGTGCTATGGCAGGGGGAAATGAGCAGTTCTTC,CSAMAGGNEQFF
-,TRBV20-1,-,TRBJ1-4,TGCAGTGCTAGAGTTTTTGGGGACCTCAATGAAAAACTGTTTTTT,CSARVFGDLNEKLFF
TRBD1,TRBV20-1,-,TRBJ2-1,TGCAGTGCTGCAATGGACAGGATGTGGGATGAGCGGTTCTTC,CSAAMDRMWDERFF
-,TRBV5-1,many,TRBJ2-3,TGCGCCAGCAGCTTCAGGGGAGGGGCAGATACGCAGTATTTT,CASSFRGGADTQYF
-,TRBV5-1,many,TRBJ2-5,TGCGCCAGCAGCTCAATTTCACAAGAGACCCAGTACTTC,CASSSISQETQYF
-,TRBV15,-,TRBJ2-1,TGTGCCACCAGCAGGCAGCTAAGTTCTGAGCAGTTCTTC,CATSRQLSSEQFF
-,TRBV5-1,few,TRBJ1-1,TGCGCCAGCAGCTCTACACGGGGCAGCACTGAAGCTTTCTTT,CASSSTRGSTEAFF
TRBD2,TRBV7-8,-,TRBJ2-1,TGTGCCAGCAGCTTAAATTCGGCTAGCGGGAGTATTAATGAGCAGTTCTTC,CASSLNSASGSINEQFF
-,TRBV29-1,many,TRBJ2-6,TGCAGCGTTGCGTCCTTTGGGGCCAACGTCCTGACTTTC,CSVASFGANVLTF
-,TRBV7-9,few,TRBJ2-1,TGTGCCAGCAGCACCGGACTCTCCTACAATGAGCAGTTCTTC,CASSTGLSYNEQFF
TRBD2,TRBV28,many,TRBJ2-1,TGTGCCAGCAGCCATAGCGGGAACTACAATGAGCAGTTCTTC,CASSHSGNYNEQFF
-,TRBV5-1,many,TRBJ2-5,TGCGCCAGCAGCTTAAACGATGATCAAGAGACCCAGTACTTC,CASSLNDDQETQYF
TRBD1,TRBV20-1,-,TRBJ1-2,TGCAGTGCTATGGTAGGGGGCCTGAGTGGCTACACCTTC,CSAMVGGLSGYTF
-,TRBV20-1,many,TRBJ2-7,TGCAGTGCTTGGGGGGGCGCCTACGAGCAGTACTTC,CSAWGGAYEQYF
-,TRBV7-2,few,TRBJ2-7,TGTGCCAGCAGCTACAGGAGACACGCTCCCGAGCAGTACTTC,CASSYRRHAPEQYF
-,TRBV5-5,many,TRBJ2-3,TGTGCCAGCAATCATCTTCTCGGACCCCCGACAGATACGCAGTATTTT,CASNHLLGPPTDTQYF
-,TRBV28,many,TRBJ2-1,TGTGCCAGCAGTACGATCTGGCGGAGCTCCTACAATGAGCAGTTCTTC,CASSTIWRSSYNEQFF
TRBD2,TRBV4-2,many,TRBJ2-1,TGTGCCAGCAGCCAAGCGGAGAGGGAGGGTGACAATGAGCAGTTCTTC,CASSQAEREGDNEQFF
-,TRBV28,-,TRBJ1-5,TGTGCCAGCAGTTCAAGTGCAGGGAAGTGGAATCAGCCCCAGCATTTT,CASSSSAGKWNQPQHF
-,TRBV9,many,TRBJ2-3,TGTGCCAGCAGCGACGTAGTTTCGGCTGGAGATACGCAGTATTTT,CASSDVVSAGDTQYF
-,TRBV2,few,TRBJ1-3,TGTGCCAGCGCAGGGTTTATCGGAAACACCATATATTTT,CASAGFIGNTIYF
-,TRBV5-1,-,TRBJ2-1,TGCGCCAGCAGCTTGGGCGCTAGCAACTCCTACAATGAGCAGTTCTTC,CASSLGASNSYNEQFF
TRBD2,TRBV5-1,-,TRBJ2-7,TGCGCCAGCAGCTGGGACTACTCCTACGAGCAGTACTTC,CASSWDYSYEQYF
-,TRBV5-5,many,TRBJ2-3,TGTGCCAGCAGCGGGGGCCCCACAGATACGCAGTATTTT,CASSGGPTDTQYF
-,TRBV7-8,-,TRBJ2-1,TGTGCCAGCAGCACTCTCGACGACGGGTACAATGAGCAGTTCTTC,CASSTLDDGYNEQFF
-,TRBV12-3/TRBV12-4,few,TRBJ1-4,TGTGCCAGCAGTCCAACAGGACGAACATTCCTCGCAACTAATGAAAAACTGTTTTTT,CASSPTGRTFLATNEKLFF
-,TRBV7-2,many,TRBJ2-1,TGTGCCAGCAGCCCGTCTAGCGCCAGGAATGAGCAGTTCTTC,CASSPSSARNEQFF
TRBD2,TRBV4-2,-,TRBJ2-1,TGTGCCAGCAGCCAAGATTTGCCTAGCGGGAGGGCTTCGGATGAGCAGTTCTTC,CASSQDLPSGRASDEQFF
TRBD2,TRBV11-2,-,TRBJ2-1,TGTGCCAGCAGGGGACTAGCGGGGGTAAGCTCCTACAATGAGCAGTTCTTC,CASRGLAGVSSYNEQFF
-,TRBV10-3,many,TRBJ2-1,TGTGCCATTCGCGGGGCCCTGGACTACAATGAGCAGTTCTTC,CAIRGALDYNEQFF
-,TRBV12-3/TRBV12-4,many,TRBJ2-7,TGTGCCAGCAGTTTCTCCCAAAGGACGGACGAGCAGTACTTC,CASSFSQRTDEQYF
TRBD2,TRBV7-9,few,TRBJ2-2,TGTGCCAGCAGCTTATGGACTAGCGGGGAGAACACCGGGGAGCTGTTTTTT,CASSLWTSGENTGELFF
-,TRBV7-8,few,TRBJ2-3,TGTGCCAGCGCTAGTTGGGATACGCAGTATTTT,CASASWDTQYF
TRBD2,TRBV29-1,many,TRBJ2-3,TGCAGCGCCCTTCTAGCGGGAGGATCAGATACGCAGTATTTT,CSALLAGGSDTQYF
-,TRBV5-1,-,TRBJ1-1,TGCGCCAGCAGCTTGGTCCCGACACAGAACACTGAAGCTTTCTTT,CASSLVPTQNTEAFF
-,TRBV6-2/TRBV6-3,few,TRBJ2-3,TGTGCCAGCAGTTACATGAGCGTCGACCTAACAGATACGCAGTATTTT,CASSYMSVDLTDTQYF
-,TRBV24-1,many,TRBJ2-7,TGTGCCACCAGTGCGAGTGAGCAGTACTTC,CATSASEQYF
-,TRBV5-1,few,TRBJ2-5,TGCGCCAGCAGCTCCGGGACCCGGTACCAAGAGACCCAGTACTTC,CASSSGTRYQETQYF
-,TRBV12-3/TRBV12-4,many,TRBJ2-1,TGTGCCAGCAGTTTATGGACTAACCGACAGCAGTTCTTC,CASSLWTNRQQFF
-,TRBV25-1,many,TRBJ1-1,TGTGCCAGCAGTGAATCTGGGGTCACTGAAGCTTTCTTT,CASSESGVTEAFF
TRBD2,TRBV6-1,many,TRBJ2-1,TGTGCCAGCGAGTATAGCGGGAGATGGAACAATGAGCAGTTCTTC,CASEYSGRWNNEQFF
-,TRBV28,few,TRBJ1-5,TGTGCCAGCAGTTGGGAGGGGGGATTGAGCAATCAGCCCCAGCATTTT,CASSWEGGLSNQPQHF
TRBD2,TRBV27,few,TRBJ2-7,TGTGCCAGCAGTTTCTTAGCGGGAGGTAGGGGCGAGCAGTACTTC,CASSFLAGGRGEQYF
TRBD1,TRBV20-1,many,TRBJ2-3,TGCAGTGCCCGCCGGGACAGGGGCACAGATACGCAGTATTTT,CSARRDRGTDTQYF
-,TRBV5-1,many,TRBJ2-3,TGCGCCAGCAGCCGCGACCGGCCAGGGTCGACAGATACGCAGTATTTT,CASSRDRPGSTDTQYF
-,TRBV28,few,TRBJ2-3,TGTGCCAGCAGCCACCGCGGACTTAACACAGATACGCAGTATTTT,CASSHRGLNTDTQYF
-,TRBV5-5,many,TRBJ2-1,TGTGCCAGCAGCTTTGGGGGACCGAATGAGCAGTTCTTC,CASSFGGPNEQFF
-,TRBV5-1,few,TRBJ2-7,TGCGCCAGCAGCTTAGGCCCGGGACTGAAACAATACGAGCAGTACTTC,CASSLGPGLKQYEQYF
-,TRBV20-1,many,TRBJ2-7,TGCAGTGCTAGACCCAGCGCCCTTATCTACGAGCAGTACTTC,CSARPSALIYEQYF
TRBD1,TRBV5-1,-,TRBJ2-1,TGCGCCAGCAGCTCTCGCCCGAGACAGGGGGCGAAACTTTCTGCCTACAATGAGCAGTTCTTC,CASSSRPRQGAKLSAYNEQFF
-,TRBV20-1,-,TRBJ2-7,TGCAGCACCTGGGGGATGGGCTACGAGCAGTACTTC,CSTWGMGYEQYF
TRBD2,TRBV6-5,-,TRBJ2-7,TGTGCCAGCAGTTACCCGTCGGGGGGGACCTACGAGCAGTACTTC,CASSYPSGGTYEQYF